A selection of T cell receptor beta chains follows, all from one sample in a study of cytomegalovirus exposure and HLA in healthy donors. The protocol was immunoSEQ multiplex PCR, while the TCRdb copy is restricted to in-frame clones and leaves out a portion. The sample records about 190,000 clones, 77% being singletons. Sequences were obtained from PBMCs. The receptors here all came from a woman in her 30s in good health and CMV-seropositive. The CDR3 runs from the conserved cysteine through the conserved F or W. A D gene is named only where the DNA matches it firmly. Not all rows give a size; the values are once, few, many and, for expanded clones, a class.

V: TRBV18
J: TRBJ1-2
D: TRBD1
size: .
DNA: TGTGCCAGCTCACCCGGGACAGGGAAGGACTATGGCTACACCTTC
CDR3: CASSPGTGKDYGYTF

V: TRBV18
J: TRBJ2-1
D: TRBD1
size: .
DNA: TGTGCCAGCCGAAGGGGACAGGGGTCCTACAATGAGCAGTTCTTC
CDR3: CASRRGQGSYNEQFF

V: TRBV7-6
J: TRBJ2-1
D: TRBD2
size: .
DNA: TGTGCCAGCAGCTTAGGACCGGGACTAGCGGGGGTATATGAGCAGTTCTTC
CDR3: CASSLGPGLAGVYEQFF

V: TRBV6-1
J: TRBJ2-2
D: TRBD2
size: .
DNA: TGTGCCAGCAGTGCCTCCCCCCAACCGGGACTAGCGGGGTCCGGGGAGCTGTTTTTT
CDR3: CASSASPQPGLAGSGELFF

V: TRBV12-5
J: TRBJ1-2
D: .
size: .
DNA: TGTGCTAGTGGTTTGGTACCAGGGGATGGCTACACCTTC
CDR3: CASGLVPGDGYTF

V: TRBV6-1
J: TRBJ2-1
D: TRBD1
size: few
DNA: TGTGCCAGCAGTGCAGGGGGAGTTATCGGGAACAATGAGCAGTTCTTC
CDR3: CASSAGGVIGNNEQFF

V: TRBV30
J: TRBJ2-1
D: .
size: .
DNA: TGTGCCTCCACGGAGGAGGTTGGGTATGAGCAGTTCTTC
CDR3: CASTEEVGYEQFF

V: TRBV6-6
J: TRBJ1-1
D: .
size: .
DNA: TGTGCCAGCAGTTATAACTCCGAAGCTTTCTTT
CDR3: CASSYNSEAFF

V: TRBV7-8
J: TRBJ1-5
D: .
size: .
DNA: TGTGCCAGCAGCTATCTTACAGGGTGGGATCAGCCCCAGCATTTT
CDR3: CASSYLTGWDQPQHF

V: TRBV29-1
J: TRBJ1-1
D: .
size: .
DNA: TGCAGCGTTCGGGACATTAGCATGAACACTGAAGCTTTCTTT
CDR3: CSVRDISMNTEAFF

V: TRBV28
J: TRBJ2-7
D: .
size: .
DNA: TGTGCCAGCAGTTTAAACAGGGTCTACGAGCAGTACTTC
CDR3: CASSLNRVYEQYF

V: TRBV18
J: TRBJ2-1
D: TRBD2
size: .
DNA: TGTGCCAGCTCCCTTTGGGGAGCGGGGAACAATGAGCAGTTCTTC
CDR3: CASSLWGAGNNEQFF

V: TRBV9
J: TRBJ1-1
D: .
size: .
DNA: TGTGCCAGCAGCGATGCGGGGCCTGGCACTGAAGCTTTCTTT
CDR3: CASSDAGPGTEAFF

V: TRBV18
J: TRBJ2-3
D: TRBD1
size: few
DNA: TGTGCCAGCTCACCACCGGGACAGGGTGCAGATACGCAGTATTTT
CDR3: CASSPPGQGADTQYF

V: TRBV19
J: TRBJ2-5
D: .
size: .
DNA: TGTGCCAGTAGTGGCGGTCCGGGAGAGACCCAGTACTTC
CDR3: CASSGGPGETQYF

V: TRBV6-1
J: TRBJ2-1
D: TRBD1
size: .
DNA: TGTGCCAGCAGGGTACAGGGGTCCTACAATGAGCAGTTCTTC
CDR3: CASRVQGSYNEQFF

V: TRBV29-1
J: TRBJ2-4
D: TRBD1
size: .
DNA: TGCAGCGTGCAAGGGACAGGGGATAGCAAAAACATTCAGTACTTC
CDR3: CSVQGTGDSKNIQYF

V: TRBV7-2
J: TRBJ2-7
D: TRBD2
size: .
DNA: TGTGCCAGCAGCTTGAGCTCCGGACTAGCGGGGCCGCGTAGCGAGCAGTACTTC
CDR3: CASSLSSGLAGPRSEQYF

V: TRBV11-1
J: TRBJ2-7
D: TRBD1
size: .
DNA: TGTGCCAGCAGCTCAGCCGGGACAGGGGGCAACGAGCAGTACTTC
CDR3: CASSSAGTGGNEQYF

V: TRBV6-1
J: TRBJ1-4
D: .
size: .
DNA: TGTGCCAGCAGTGAAGCGCGCGGGACGCGGGGTAATGAAAAACTGTTTTTT
CDR3: CASSEARGTRGNEKLFF

V: TRBV10-3
J: TRBJ2-1
D: .
size: .
DNA: TGTGCCATCAGTGATCAGGGAGGTAAGGACAATGAGCAGTTCTTC
CDR3: CAISDQGGKDNEQFF

V: TRBV29-1
J: TRBJ2-1
D: .
size: .
DNA: TGCAGCGTTCAGGGAGGCGGCTACAATGAGCAGTTCTTC
CDR3: CSVQGGGYNEQFF

V: TRBV13
J: TRBJ2-3
D: .
size: .
DNA: TGTGCCAGCAGCCAAGACTGGGGCACAGATACGCAGTATTTT
CDR3: CASSQDWGTDTQYF

V: TRBV30
J: TRBJ2-4
D: .
size: .
DNA: TGTGCCTGGAGATCCGGGAGTTTCCTAGCCAAAAACATTCAGTACTTC
CDR3: CAWRSGSFLAKNIQYF

V: TRBV4-2
J: TRBJ2-1
D: .
size: .
DNA: TGTGCCAGCAGCCAAGGAACTAGTCTGGGTGAGCAGTTCTTC
CDR3: CASSQGTSLGEQFF

V: TRBV5-6
J: TRBJ1-2
D: TRBD1
size: few
DNA: TGTGCCAGCAGCTGGACAGGGGGGATCTATGGCTACACCTTC
CDR3: CASSWTGGIYGYTF

V: TRBV7-9
J: TRBJ1-1
D: .
size: few
DNA: TGTGCCAGCAGCTTAGCAGAGGGTGAAGCTTTCTTT
CDR3: CASSLAEGEAFF

V: TRBV9
J: TRBJ2-3
D: .
size: .
DNA: TGTGCCAGCAAGGGGGGGGCGCAGTATTTT
CDR3: CASKGGAQYF

V: TRBV2
J: TRBJ2-6
D: .
size: .
DNA: TGTGCCAGCAGTGACAGTTCCTCTGGGGCCAACGTCCTGACTTTC
CDR3: CASSDSSSGANVLTF

V: TRBV6-6
J: TRBJ1-2
D: TRBD1
size: .
DNA: TGTGCCAGCAGCCCACAGGGGGCATCTAACTATGGCTACACCTTC
CDR3: CASSPQGASNYGYTF

V: TRBV5-1
J: TRBJ2-2
D: .
size: .
DNA: TGCGCCAGCGTCCCTTCCCCGGGAACCGGGGAGCTGTTTTTT
CDR3: CASVPSPGTGELFF

V: TRBV11-2
J: TRBJ2-7
D: .
size: few
DNA: TGTGCCAGCAGCTTAGTCAGCGGTCTAGCCTACGAGCAGTACTTC
CDR3: CASSLVSGLAYEQYF

V: TRBV7-2
J: TRBJ2-1
D: .
size: few
DNA: TGTGCCAGCAGGCTGAGGGGGGGAACCTACAATGAGCAGTTCTTC
CDR3: CASRLRGGTYNEQFF

V: TRBV10-3
J: TRBJ2-3
D: TRBD1
size: few
DNA: TGTGCCATCAGTGACTTGGACAGGGGGACAGATACGCAGTATTTT
CDR3: CAISDLDRGTDTQYF

V: TRBV5-5
J: TRBJ2-5
D: .
size: .
DNA: TGTGCCAGCAGGACGGGACTCGACCAAGAGACCCAGTACTTC
CDR3: CASRTGLDQETQYF

V: TRBV4-2
J: TRBJ2-7
D: .
size: .
DNA: TGTGCCAGCAGCCAAGGGCCCACTAGTTTACCTAACGAGCAGTACTTC
CDR3: CASSQGPTSLPNEQYF

V: TRBV10-3
J: TRBJ2-3
D: .
size: .
DNA: TGTGCCATCAGTAACCGGGGGGCGGGGTTAGATACGCAGTATTTT
CDR3: CAISNRGAGLDTQYF

V: TRBV4-2
J: TRBJ1-1
D: .
size: once
DNA: TGTGCCAGCAGCCTCACGACAGGGAACACTGAAGCTTTCTTT
CDR3: CASSLTTGNTEAFF

V: TRBV7-2
J: TRBJ2-7
D: .
size: .
DNA: TGTGCCAGCAGCACCTCCGCCGGGAACGAGCAGTACTTC
CDR3: CASSTSAGNEQYF

V: TRBV28
J: TRBJ2-1
D: .
size: .
DNA: TGTGCCAGCAGGCTAGACAATGAGCAGTTCTTC
CDR3: CASRLDNEQFF

V: TRBV5-8
J: TRBJ2-1
D: TRBD2
size: .
DNA: TGTGCCAGCAGCTCCGGGACTAGTAGCTACAATGAGCAGTTCTTC
CDR3: CASSSGTSSYNEQFF

V: TRBV30
J: TRBJ2-2
D: .
size: .
DNA: TGTGCCTGGAGTGTACCGGGTCGCGCCGGGGAGCTGTTTTTT
CDR3: CAWSVPGRAGELFF

V: TRBV6-5
J: TRBJ2-1
D: .
size: .
DNA: TGTGCCAGCAGTTTCGAGACAACGAGCTCCTACAATGAGCAGTTCTTC
CDR3: CASSFETTSSYNEQFF

V: TRBV4-3
J: TRBJ2-2
D: TRBD2
size: once
DNA: TGCGCCAGCAGCCAAGAAGTAAGCGGGATAGGCGGTTACGCGAACACCGGGGAGCTGTTTTTT
CDR3: CASSQEVSGIGGYANTGELFF

V: TRBV5-6
J: TRBJ2-1
D: TRBD2
size: .
DNA: TGTGCCAGCACACTAGCGGGAGGGCCGGGGAATGAGCAGTTCTTC
CDR3: CASTLAGGPGNEQFF

V: TRBV13
J: TRBJ2-7
D: TRBD1
size: once
DNA: TGTGCCAGCAGCTTAGGCCCACCGGGACAGGGAAGTTACGAGCAGTACTTC
CDR3: CASSLGPPGQGSYEQYF

V: TRBV6-5
J: TRBJ2-3
D: .
size: .
DNA: TGTGCCAGCAGGCGGGGACCAACGAGCACAGATACGCAGTATTTT
CDR3: CASRRGPTSTDTQYF

V: TRBV5-4
J: TRBJ1-2
D: TRBD1
size: once
DNA: TGTGCCAGCAGCTGGGACAGGGCGGGCTACACCTTC
CDR3: CASSWDRAGYTF

V: TRBV2
J: TRBJ2-2
D: .
size: .
DNA: TGTGCCAGCACGACCGCAGGATCCAACACCGGGGAGCTGTTTTTT
CDR3: CASTTAGSNTGELFF

V: TRBV6-6
J: TRBJ1-5
D: TRBD1
size: .
DNA: TGTGCCAGCAGTTCTGGACAGGGAAGGAGCAATCAGCCCCAGCATTTT
CDR3: CASSSGQGRSNQPQHF

V: TRBV10-3
J: TRBJ2-7
D: .
size: .
DNA: TGTGCCATCAGTGAAAGGGGGGGGCCCTACGAGCAGTACTTC
CDR3: CAISERGGPYEQYF

V: TRBV5-1
J: TRBJ2-3
D: TRBD2
size: .
DNA: TGCGCCAGCAGCCAACCCTCTGCGGGGGGCAGCACAGATACGCAGTATTTT
CDR3: CASSQPSAGGSTDTQYF

V: TRBV19
J: TRBJ1-5
D: TRBD1
size: .
DNA: TGTGCCAGTAGTATAGGGGACAGCCCCAGGCAGCCCCAGCATTTT
CDR3: CASSIGDSPRQPQHF